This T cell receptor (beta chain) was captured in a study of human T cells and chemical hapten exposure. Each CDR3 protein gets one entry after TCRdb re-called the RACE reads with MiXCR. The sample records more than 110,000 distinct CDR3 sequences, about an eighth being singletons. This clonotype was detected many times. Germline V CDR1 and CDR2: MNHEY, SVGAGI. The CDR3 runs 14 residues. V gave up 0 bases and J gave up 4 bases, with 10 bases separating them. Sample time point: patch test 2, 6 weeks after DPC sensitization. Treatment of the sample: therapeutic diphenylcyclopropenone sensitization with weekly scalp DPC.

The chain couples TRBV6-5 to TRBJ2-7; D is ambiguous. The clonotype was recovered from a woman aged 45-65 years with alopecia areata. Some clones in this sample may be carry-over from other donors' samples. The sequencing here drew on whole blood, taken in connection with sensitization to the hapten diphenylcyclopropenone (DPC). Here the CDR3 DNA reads TGTGCCAGCAGTTACTCGTACAGTGAGTACGAGCAGTACTTC. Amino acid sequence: CASSYSYSEYEQYF.